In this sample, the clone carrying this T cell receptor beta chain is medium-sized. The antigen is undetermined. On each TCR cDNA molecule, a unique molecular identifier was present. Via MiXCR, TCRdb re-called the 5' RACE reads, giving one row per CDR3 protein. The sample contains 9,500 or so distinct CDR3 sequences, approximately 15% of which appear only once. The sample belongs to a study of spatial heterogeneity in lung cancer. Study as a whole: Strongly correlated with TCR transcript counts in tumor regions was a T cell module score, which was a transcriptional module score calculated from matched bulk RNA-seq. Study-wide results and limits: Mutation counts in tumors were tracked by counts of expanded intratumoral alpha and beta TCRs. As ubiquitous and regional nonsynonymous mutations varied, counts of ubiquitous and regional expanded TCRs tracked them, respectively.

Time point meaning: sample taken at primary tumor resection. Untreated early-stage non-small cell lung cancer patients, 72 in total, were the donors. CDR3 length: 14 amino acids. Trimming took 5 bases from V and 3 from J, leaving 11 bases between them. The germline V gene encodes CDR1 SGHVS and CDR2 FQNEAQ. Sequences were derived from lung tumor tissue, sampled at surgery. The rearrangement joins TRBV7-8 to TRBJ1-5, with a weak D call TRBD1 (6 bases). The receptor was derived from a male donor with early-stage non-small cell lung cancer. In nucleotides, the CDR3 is TGTGCCAGCAGCAAGCCGGGACACAATCAGCCCCAGCATTTT. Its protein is CASSKPGHNQPQHF.